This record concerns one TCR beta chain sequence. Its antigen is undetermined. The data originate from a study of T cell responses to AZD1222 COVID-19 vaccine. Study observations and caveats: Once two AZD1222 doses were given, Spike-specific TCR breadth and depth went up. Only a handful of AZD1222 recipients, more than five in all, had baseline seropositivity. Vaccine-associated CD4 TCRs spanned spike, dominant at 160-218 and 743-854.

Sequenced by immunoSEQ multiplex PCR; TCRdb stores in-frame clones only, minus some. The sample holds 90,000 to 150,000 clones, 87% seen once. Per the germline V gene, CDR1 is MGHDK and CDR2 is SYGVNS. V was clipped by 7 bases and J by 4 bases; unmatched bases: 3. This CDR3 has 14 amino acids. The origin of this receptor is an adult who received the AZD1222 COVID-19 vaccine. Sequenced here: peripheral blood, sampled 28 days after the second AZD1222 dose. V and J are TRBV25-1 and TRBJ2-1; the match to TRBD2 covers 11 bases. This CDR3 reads CASTGTSGYNEQFF. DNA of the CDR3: TGTGCCAGCACCGGGACTAGCGGATACAATGAGCAGTTCTTC.